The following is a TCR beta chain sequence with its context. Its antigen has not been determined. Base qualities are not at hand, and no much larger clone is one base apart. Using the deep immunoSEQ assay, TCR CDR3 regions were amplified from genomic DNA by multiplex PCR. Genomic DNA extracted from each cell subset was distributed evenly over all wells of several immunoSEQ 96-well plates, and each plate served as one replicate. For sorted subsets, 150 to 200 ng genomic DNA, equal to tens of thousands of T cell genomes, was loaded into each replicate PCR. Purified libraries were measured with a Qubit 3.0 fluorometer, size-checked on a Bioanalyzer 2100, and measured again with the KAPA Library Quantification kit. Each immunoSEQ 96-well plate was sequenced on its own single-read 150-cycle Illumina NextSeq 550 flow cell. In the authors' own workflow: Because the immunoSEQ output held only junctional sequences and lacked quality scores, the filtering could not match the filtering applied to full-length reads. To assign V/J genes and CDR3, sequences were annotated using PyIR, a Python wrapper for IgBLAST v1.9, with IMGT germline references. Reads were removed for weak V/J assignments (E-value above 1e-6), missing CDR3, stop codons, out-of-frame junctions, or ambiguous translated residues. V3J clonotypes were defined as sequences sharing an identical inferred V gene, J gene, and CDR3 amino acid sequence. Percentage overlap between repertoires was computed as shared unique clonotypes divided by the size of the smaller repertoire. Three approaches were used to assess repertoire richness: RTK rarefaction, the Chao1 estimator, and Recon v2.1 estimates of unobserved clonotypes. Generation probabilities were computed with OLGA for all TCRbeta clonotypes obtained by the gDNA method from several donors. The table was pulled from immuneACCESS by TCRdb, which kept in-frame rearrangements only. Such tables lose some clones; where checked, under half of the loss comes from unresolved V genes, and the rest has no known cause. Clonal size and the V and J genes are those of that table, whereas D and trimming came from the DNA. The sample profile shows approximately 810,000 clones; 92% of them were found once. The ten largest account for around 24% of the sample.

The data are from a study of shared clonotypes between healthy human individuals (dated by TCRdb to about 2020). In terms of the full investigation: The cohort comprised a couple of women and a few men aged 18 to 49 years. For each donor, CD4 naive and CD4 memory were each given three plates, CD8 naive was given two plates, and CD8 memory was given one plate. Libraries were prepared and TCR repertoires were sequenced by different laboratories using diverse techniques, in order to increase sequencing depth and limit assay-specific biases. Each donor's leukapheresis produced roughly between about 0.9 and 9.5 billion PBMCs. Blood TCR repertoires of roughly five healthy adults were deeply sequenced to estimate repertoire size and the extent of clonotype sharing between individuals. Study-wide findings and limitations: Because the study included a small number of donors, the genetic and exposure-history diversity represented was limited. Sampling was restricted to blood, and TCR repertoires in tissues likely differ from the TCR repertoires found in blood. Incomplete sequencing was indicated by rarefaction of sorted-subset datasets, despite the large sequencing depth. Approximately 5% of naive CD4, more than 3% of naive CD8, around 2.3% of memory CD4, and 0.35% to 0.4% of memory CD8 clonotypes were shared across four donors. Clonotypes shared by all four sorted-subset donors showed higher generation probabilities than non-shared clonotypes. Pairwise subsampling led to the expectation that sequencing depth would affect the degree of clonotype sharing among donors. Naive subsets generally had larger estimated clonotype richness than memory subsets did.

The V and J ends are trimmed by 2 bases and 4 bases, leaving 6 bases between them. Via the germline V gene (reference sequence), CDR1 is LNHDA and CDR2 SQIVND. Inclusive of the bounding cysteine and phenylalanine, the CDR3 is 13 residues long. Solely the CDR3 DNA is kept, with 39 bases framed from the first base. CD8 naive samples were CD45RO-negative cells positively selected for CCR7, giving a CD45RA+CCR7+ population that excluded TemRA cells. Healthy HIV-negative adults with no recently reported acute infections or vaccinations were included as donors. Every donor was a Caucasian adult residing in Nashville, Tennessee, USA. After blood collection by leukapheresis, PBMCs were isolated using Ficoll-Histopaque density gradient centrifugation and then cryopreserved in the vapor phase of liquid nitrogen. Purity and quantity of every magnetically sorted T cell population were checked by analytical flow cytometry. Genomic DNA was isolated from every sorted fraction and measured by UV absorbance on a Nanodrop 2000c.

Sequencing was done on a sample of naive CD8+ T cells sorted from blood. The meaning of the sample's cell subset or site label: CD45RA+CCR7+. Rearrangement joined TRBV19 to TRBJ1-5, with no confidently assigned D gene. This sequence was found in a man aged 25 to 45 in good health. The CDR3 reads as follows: CASSISLNQPQHF. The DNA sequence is TGTGCCAGTAGTATATCCCTTAATCAGCCCCAGCATTTT.